This is a list of T cell receptor beta chains from one sample in a study of tumour-infiltrating T cells in Burkitt lymphoma. TCRdb's table, derived via immunoSEQ multiplex PCR, lists solely in-frame clones and lacks some. The sample yields around 1,800 clones, approximately 15% seen once. Sequencing was done on a sample of tumor tissue. The receptor set was obtained from a human donor with Burkitt lymphoma. Both conserved end residues are part of each CDR3. Fields, in order: D gene, J gene, V gene, clone size, CDR3 protein, CDR3 DNA. The D gene is left open where the match is weak. Where a row states a size, it is once, few, many or the class of an expanded clone; other rows omit it.

D gene: NA; J gene: TRBJ2-1; V gene: TRBV19; clone size: NA; CDR3 protein: CASSIDSLSYNEQFF; CDR3 DNA: TGTGCCAGTAGTATTGACAGCCTCTCCTACAATGAGCAGTTCTTC
D gene: TRBD1; J gene: TRBJ1-5; V gene: TRBV12-5; clone size: NA; CDR3 protein: CASGDDRGANQPQHF; CDR3 DNA: TGTGCTAGTGGTGATGACAGGGGCGCCAATCAGCCCCAGCATTTT
D gene: NA; J gene: TRBJ2-1; V gene: TRBV14; clone size: few; CDR3 protein: CASSPKGLSSYNEQFF; CDR3 DNA: TGTGCCAGCAGCCCCAAAGGGTTGAGCTCCTACAATGAGCAGTTCTTC
D gene: TRBD2; J gene: TRBJ2-1; V gene: TRBV7-2; clone size: NA; CDR3 protein: CASSLGTSRYNEQFF; CDR3 DNA: TGTGCCAGCAGCTTAGGGACTAGCCGATACAATGAGCAGTTCTTC
D gene: NA; J gene: TRBJ1-2; V gene: TRBV18; clone size: few; CDR3 protein: CASSPSRQEGYGYTF; CDR3 DNA: TGTGCCAGCTCACCCTCTCGGCAGGAGGGCTATGGCTACACCTTC
D gene: NA; J gene: TRBJ2-1; V gene: TRBV11-3; clone size: NA; CDR3 protein: CASSSRRGSGGAYNEQFF; CDR3 DNA: TGTGCCAGCAGCTCTAGGCGAGGATCCGGGGGCGCTTACAATGAGCAGTTCTTC
D gene: NA; J gene: TRBJ1-1; V gene: TRBV11-3; clone size: few; CDR3 protein: CASSLGRQGRGNTEAFF; CDR3 DNA: TGTGCCAGCAGCTTAGGTCGCCAGGGCAGGGGTAACACTGAAGCTTTCTTT
D gene: NA; J gene: TRBJ2-2; V gene: TRBV10-2; clone size: few; CDR3 protein: CATPRGGGTGELFF; CDR3 DNA: TGCGCCACCCCCAGGGGGGGAGGCACCGGGGAGCTGTTTTTT
D gene: TRBD1; J gene: TRBJ2-5; V gene: TRBV18; clone size: NA; CDR3 protein: CASSRGLPGTAEETQYF; CDR3 DNA: TGTGCCAGCTCTCGCGGCTTACCTGGGACAGCCGAGGAGACCCAGTACTTC
D gene: NA; J gene: TRBJ1-6; V gene: TRBV6-5; clone size: NA; CDR3 protein: CASSYSEYYNSSLHF; CDR3 DNA: TGTGCCAGCAGTTACTCCGAGTACTATAATTCATCCCTCCACTTT
D gene: NA; J gene: TRBJ1-1; V gene: TRBV29-1; clone size: NA; CDR3 protein: CSVQTGGTEAFF; CDR3 DNA: TGCAGCGTTCAGACCGGAGGGACTGAAGCTTTCTTT
D gene: NA; J gene: TRBJ1-1; V gene: TRBV6-6; clone size: NA; CDR3 protein: CASSYGEAFF; CDR3 DNA: TGTGCCAGCAGTTATGGTGAAGCTTTCTTT
D gene: NA; J gene: TRBJ2-5; V gene: TRBV7-9; clone size: few; CDR3 protein: CASSPLVTVGRVETQYF; CDR3 DNA: TGTGCCAGCAGCCCCCTAGTGACGGTAGGGCGGGTGGAGACCCAGTACTTC
D gene: NA; J gene: TRBJ2-7; V gene: TRBV7-9; clone size: once; CDR3 protein: CASGDEQYF; CDR3 DNA: TGTGCCAGCGGGGACGAGCAGTACTTC
D gene: TRBD1; J gene: TRBJ2-1; V gene: TRBV6-5; clone size: few; CDR3 protein: CASSLTGSRGNEQFF; CDR3 DNA: TGTGCCAGCAGTTTGACAGGGTCCCGAGGCAATGAGCAGTTCTTC
D gene: NA; J gene: TRBJ1-1; V gene: TRBV11-2; clone size: NA; CDR3 protein: CASSPGLTNTEAFF; CDR3 DNA: TGTGCCAGCAGCCCGGGACTGACGAACACTGAAGCTTTCTTT
D gene: NA; J gene: TRBJ1-3; V gene: TRBV5-5; clone size: large; CDR3 protein: CASSPTGSSGNTIYF; CDR3 DNA: TGTGCCAGCAGTCCCACAGGGTCCTCAGGAAACACCATATATTTT
D gene: NA; J gene: TRBJ1-4; V gene: TRBV29-1; clone size: NA; CDR3 protein: CSTKSGATELFF; CDR3 DNA: TGCAGCACTAAGTCGGGAGCGACGGAACTGTTTTTT
D gene: NA; J gene: TRBJ2-2; V gene: TRBV5-8; clone size: few; CDR3 protein: CASSPRVFTAGELFF; CDR3 DNA: TGTGCCAGCAGCCCGCGGGTTTTCACCGCCGGGGAGCTGTTTTTT
D gene: TRBD2; J gene: TRBJ2-2; V gene: TRBV10-2; clone size: few; CDR3 protein: CASRGQTGGTGELFF; CDR3 DNA: TGCGCCAGCAGGGGGCAAACGGGAGGGACCGGGGAGCTGTTTTTT
D gene: TRBD1; J gene: TRBJ1-1; V gene: TRBV7-6; clone size: NA; CDR3 protein: CASSLGAGGRSGLAFF; CDR3 DNA: TGTGCCAGCAGCTTAGGGGCAGGGGGTCGATCGGGTCTGGCTTTCTTT
D gene: NA; J gene: TRBJ2-5; V gene: TRBV29-1; clone size: few; CDR3 protein: CSCRGETQYF; CDR3 DNA: TGCAGCTGCAGGGGAGAGACCCAGTACTTC
D gene: NA; J gene: TRBJ2-2; V gene: TRBV27; clone size: few; CDR3 protein: CASSLPGAVNTGELFF; CDR3 DNA: TGTGCCAGCAGTTTACCAGGGGCCGTGAACACCGGGGAGCTGTTTTTT
D gene: NA; J gene: TRBJ1-3; V gene: TRBV7-9; clone size: NA; CDR3 protein: CASSLLQGTSGNTIYF; CDR3 DNA: TGTGCCAGCAGCTTACTACAGGGTACCTCTGGAAACACCATATATTTT
D gene: NA; J gene: TRBJ1-1; V gene: TRBV9; clone size: NA; CDR3 protein: CASSVWDYTEAFF; CDR3 DNA: TGTGCCAGCAGCGTGTGGGATTACACTGAAGCTTTCTTT
D gene: NA; J gene: TRBJ2-6; V gene: TRBV7-8; clone size: large; CDR3 protein: CASSSPSSGANVLTF; CDR3 DNA: TGTGCCAGCAGCTCCCCTAGTTCTGGGGCCAACGTCCTGACTTTC
D gene: NA; J gene: TRBJ1-3; V gene: TRBV27; clone size: few; CDR3 protein: CASRSLADSGNTIYF; CDR3 DNA: TGTGCCAGCAGATCCTTAGCCGATTCTGGAAACACCATATATTTT
D gene: NA; J gene: TRBJ1-1; V gene: TRBV14; clone size: NA; CDR3 protein: CASSPLTGKGTEAFF; CDR3 DNA: TGTGCCAGCAGCCCGTTAACAGGGAAGGGAACTGAAGCTTTCTTT
D gene: NA; J gene: TRBJ2-7; V gene: TRBV30; clone size: large; CDR3 protein: CACGRAHEQYF; CDR3 DNA: TGTGCCTGCGGCAGGGCCCACGAGCAGTACTTC